Presented here are 29 T cell receptor beta chains from one specimen sequenced in a study of T cell responses to AZD1222 COVID-19 vaccine. The method was immunoSEQ multiplex PCR; TCRdb's version includes in-frame clones alone and lacks a portion of them. Among more than 150,000 clones, roughly 92% were seen once, and the ten largest hold over 9.5%. The specimen comprised peripheral blood, sampled on day 0 of AZD1222 vaccination. These receptors all come from an adult in good health.

The V call is TRBV5-4, the J call TRBJ2-1; 11 bases line up with TRBD1. CDR3 length equals 15 residues. The trim removed 4 bases at V and 5 bases at J, leaving 5 bases unmatched. The germline V gene has CDR1 SGHNT and CDR2 YYREEE (reference sequence). The CDR3 protein is CASSPGQGANNEQFF. DNA of the CDR3: TGTGCCAGCAGCCCAGGACAGGGGGCGAACAATGAGCAGTTCTTC.

This clone turned up a few times. The V call is TRBV10-3, the J call TRBJ2-3; D is undetermined. The CDR3 extends over 12 amino acids. Germline CDR1 reads ENHRY; CDR2 reads SYGVKD. The V and J ends lost 6 bases and 0 bases respectively, with 4 bases between them. This chain's CDR3 is CAISDSTDTQYF. The CDR3 nucleotides read TGTGCCATCAGCGACAGCACAGATACGCAGTATTTT.

A single count supports this clone. The chain carries TRBV20-1 and TRBJ2-5; D gene uncertain. The germline gives CDR1 DFQATT, CDR2 SNEGSKA (reference sequence). The CDR3 spans 11 residues. V lost 6 bases, J lost 5 bases, and 10 bases lay in between. CDR3 bases: TGCAGTGCCTATTTTAGGGAGACCCAGTACTTC. It is translated as CSAYFRETQYF.

The CDR3 coding sequence is TGTGCCATCGGTCCGGGAGGAACATCTGGGGCCAACGTCCTGACTTTC. It is translated as CAIGPGGTSGANVLTF. The chain joins TRBV10-3 to TRBJ2-6, with TRBD2 identical over 7 bases. CDR1 is ENHRY and CDR2 is SYGVKD in the germline V gene. V lost 8 bases, J lost 1 base, and 8 bases stayed unmatched. CDR3 length equals 16 residues.

The CDR3 DNA sequence: TGTGCCAGCAGTTTTGTAGGTCAGCCCCAGCATTTT. This codes for CASSFVGQPQHF. This chain uses TRBV28 with TRBJ1-5, with D uncertain. Germline CDR1 reads MDHEN; CDR2 reads SYDVKM. V was pared by 3 bases and J by 6 bases, with 6 bases between. This CDR3 has 12 amino acids.

This chain uses TRBV15 with TRBJ1-1; D possibly corresponds to TRBD1 (6 bases). V lost 1 base to trimming and J lost 1 base, with 13 bases between them. CDR3 length: 16 residues. CDR1 and CDR2 from the germline V gene are LNHNV and YYDKDF (reference sequence). CDR3 in amino acids: CATSRAITGRNTEAFF. CDR3 in DNA: TGTGCCACCAGCAGAGCCATAACAGGGAGGAACACTGAAGCTTTCTTT. Using reference TRBV15 and TRBJ1-1 for the parts outside the CDR3, the full variable domain is DAMVIQNPRYQVTQFGKPVTLSCSQTLNHNVMYWYQQKSSQAPKLLFHYYDKDFNNEADTPDNFQSRRPNTSFCFLDIRSPGLGDTAMYLCATSRAITGRNTEAFFGQGTRLTVV.

V gene TRBV6-6 combines with J gene TRBJ1-5; 9 bases line up with TRBD1. The CDR3 contains 16 residues. Germline V CDR1 and CDR2: MNHNY, SVGAGI (reference sequence). V lost 6 bases and J lost 8; bases outside the gene matches: 14. CDR3 sequence reads: CASRRTGAVIVEPQHF. The DNA for the CDR3 is TGTGCCAGCAGAAGGACAGGGGCTGTAATTGTAGAGCCCCAGCATTTT.

The V and J genes are TRBV24-1 and TRBJ1-2; no clear D gene. Trimming cost V 5 bases and J 8 bases, with 14 bases left between them. This CDR3 has 13 amino acids. Germline values: CDR1 KGHDR, CDR2 SFDVKD. The CDR3 is CATSGTLGKGYTF. CDR3 nucleotide sequence: TGTGCCACCAGTGGGACTTTAGGCAAAGGCTACACCTTC.

The chain combines TRBV7-8 with TRBJ2-7; D perhaps matches TRBD1 (6 bases). The CDR3 length is 14 residues. Trimming left V 1 base short and J 4 bases short, with 11 bases between. Germline V gene sequence: CDR1 SGHVS, CDR2 FQNEAQ. In DNA, the CDR3 is TGTGCCAGCAGCTTAGGTCGTCAGGGGTACGAGCAGTACGTC. Translated: CASSLGRQGYEQYV.

The V call is TRBV6-4, the J call TRBJ1-2, with TRBD1 as a possible D gene (5 bases). The CDR3 consists of 17 residues. The V end was cut by 6 bases, the J end by 7 bases, with 27 bases between. Germline V gives CDR1 MRHNA, CDR2 SNTAGT. The CDR3 sequence is CASRPRASPLVSGGYTF. In DNA form, the CDR3 reads TGTGCCAGCAGGCCCAGGGCTTCACCCCTCGTTAGTGGTGGCTACACCTTC.

The chain has TRBV6-1 and TRBJ2-1; possible D gene TRBD1, 6 bases. The V end lost 3 bases, the J end lost 9 bases, and 9 bases lay between the germline ends. The V gene's germline CDR1 is MNHNS and CDR2 SASEGT. This CDR3 region has 12 residues. The CDR3 coding sequence is TGTGCCAGCAGTGACAGGGGTAGTGAGCAGTTCTTC. This codes for CASSDRGSEQFF.

V gene TRBV4-1 combines with J gene TRBJ2-3; D gene unclear. V lost 0 bases and J 2 bases, leaving 9 bases between the germline ends. Per germline, CDR1 MGHRA and CDR2 YSYEKL. The CDR3 is made up of 15 amino acids. CDR3 DNA: TGCGCCAGCAGCCAAGACAGATCTTACACAGATACGCAGTATTTT. It is translated as CASSQDRSYTDTQYF.

The chain joins TRBV6-2 or TRBV6-3 to TRBJ1-3, with D hard to call. CDR1 is MNHEY and CDR2 is SVGEGT in the germline V gene. The CDR3 runs 12 residues. V gave up 2 bases and J gave up 4 bases, with 3 bases separating them. The CDR3 region is CASSYLGNTIYF. CDR3 coding DNA: TGTGCCAGCAGTTACCTGGGAAACACCATATATTTT.

This chain uses TRBV29-1 with TRBJ1-1; 8 bases are shared with TRBD1. The CDR3 totals 11 residues. The ends lost 5 bases at V and 10 bases at J; junction bases unmatched: 6. Germline CDR1 reads SQVTM; CDR2 reads ANQGSEA. The CDR3 is CSVTTGEGAFF. The CDR3 DNA follows: TGCAGCGTTACGACAGGGGAGGGAGCTTTCTTT.

The chain uses TRBV14 and TRBJ1-5; 8 bases map to TRBD1. The V segment lost 5 bases and the J segment 1 base; nucleotides outside the gene matches: 4. The CDR3 length is 15 residues. Germline CDR1 and CDR2: SGHDN and FVKESK. For the CDR3, the DNA is TGTGCCAGCAGCAATGGACAGGGAAGCAATCAGCCCCAGCATTTT. This codes for CASSNGQGSNQPQHF.

The chain is built from TRBV5-1 and TRBJ1-5, with 8 bases fitting TRBD1. The CDR3 totals 18 residues. V lost 2 bases and J lost 2; bases outside the gene matches: 12. The germline CDR1 and CDR2 sequences are SGHRS and YFSETQ. CDR3 nucleotides: TGCGCCAGCAGCTTACCCAGGGGGCGAAGTTTAGGCAATCAGCCCCAGCATTTT. Protein sequence: CASSLPRGRSLGNQPQHF.

J is TRBJ2-3 and V is TRBV5-5; 9 nucleotides agree with TRBD2. Germline-derived CDR1 and CDR2 are SGHKS and YYEKEE (reference sequence). The CDR3 totals 16 residues. Losses at the gene ends were 0 bases for V and 2 bases for J; bases not matched to a gene: 4. DNA for the CDR3: TGTGCCAGCAGCTTGGAGGTAGCGGGAGCCACAGATACGCAGTATTTT. Translating gives CASSLEVAGATDTQYF.

The chain recombines TRBV2 with TRBJ2-1; tentatively, D is TRBD2 (6 bases). The CDR3 consists of 15 residues. The V end was cut by 5 bases, the J end by 4 bases, with 15 bases between. The germline gives CDR1 SNHLY, CDR2 FYNNEI. CDR3 sequence: CASSNRDGGYNEQFF. As DNA, the CDR3 is TGTGCCAGCAGTAACCGGGACGGAGGGTACAATGAGCAGTTCTTC. The full variable domain, its missing parts supplied by reference TRBV2 and TRBJ2-1, is EPEVTQTPSHQVTQMGQEVILRCVPISNHLYFYWYRQILGQKVEFLVSFYNNEISEKSEIFDDQFSVERPDGSNFTLKIRSTKLEDSAMYFCASSNRDGGYNEQFFGPGTRLTVL.

This chain joins TRBV10-3 and TRBJ1-5, with unresolved D. Germline assignment: CDR1 ENHRY and CDR2 SYGVKD. The V end was cut by 3 bases, the J end by 0 bases, with 15 bases between. CDR3 length: 17 amino acids. CDR3: CAISDGRQGDSNQPQHF. CDR3 DNA sequence: TGTGCCATCAGTGACGGTCGGCAAGGAGATAGCAATCAGCCCCAGCATTTT.

This chain links TRBV9 with TRBJ1-2; TRBD1 is a possible D gene (5 bases). Germline V gene sequence: CDR1 SGDLS, CDR2 YYNGEE. The CDR3 runs to 13 residues. Trimming pared 0 bases from V and 4 bases from J, leaving 7 bases between. The CDR3 sequence is CASSVGDLYGYTF. CDR3 in DNA: TGTGCCAGCAGCGTAGGGGACCTCTATGGCTACACCTTC.

The chain uses TRBV5-5 and TRBJ1-1; D is perhaps TRBD1 (5 bases). The germline gives CDR1 SGHKS, CDR2 YYEKEE (reference sequence). Between the trimmed V and J ends, which lost 0 bases and 2 bases, there was a span of 11 bases. CDR3 length: 15 residues. The CDR3 loop reads CASSLVTGVNTEAFF. CDR3 in DNA: TGTGCCAGCAGCTTGGTTACAGGAGTTAACACTGAAGCTTTCTTT.

About this clone: The same CDR3 arises from other DNA sequences in this sample as well. The CDR3 bases are TGTGCCAGCAGCTTGGGGGGACGGACTAATGAAAAACTGTTTTTT. Residues: CASSLGGRTNEKLFF. The chain recombines TRBV5-4 with TRBJ1-4, with D possibly TRBD1 on 5 matching bases. V lost 0 bases and J lost 2, with 8 bases in between. Per germline, CDR1 SGHNT and CDR2 YYREEE (reference sequence). The length of the CDR3 is 15 residues. The variable domain in full, completed from reference TRBV5-4 and TRBJ1-4, reads ETGVTQSPTHLIKTRGQQVTLRCSSQSGHNTVSWYQQALGQGPQFIFQYYREEENGRGNFPPRFSGLQFPNYSSELNVNALELDDSALYLCASSLGGRTNEKLFFGSGTQLSVL.

The genes are TRBV5-1 and TRBJ2-2, with a tentative D call TRBD2 (6 bases). Between the trimmed V and J ends, which lost 5 bases and 1 base, there was a span of 12 bases. From germline, CDR1 is SGHRS and CDR2 YFSETQ. The CDR3 sequence is 15 residues long. CDR3 protein: CASRTGTGNTGELFF. The DNA of the CDR3 is TGCGCCAGCAGGACCGGGACTGGGAACACCGGGGAGCTGTTTTTT.

The chain links TRBV4-1 to TRBJ2-2; TRBD1 aligns across 9 bases. In germline, CDR1 is MGHRA, CDR2 YSYEKL. V was clipped by 4 bases and J by 5 bases; unmatched bases: 11. The CDR3 is 17 residues long. The CDR3 coding sequence is TGCGCCAGCAGCCCGGGACCGGGACAGGGAAGGACCGGGGAGCTGTTTTTT. It is translated as CASSPGPGQGRTGELFF.

The chain carries TRBV4-2 and TRBJ1-5, with TRBD1 matching over 10 bases. V trimming: 2 bases; J trimming: 4 bases; junction bases outside the gene matches: 5. The CDR3 extends over 16 amino acids. Germline V lookup: CDR1 LGHNA, CDR2 YNFKEQ. The CDR3 loop reads CASSQQTGGVNQPQHF. The DNA for the CDR3 is TGTGCCAGCAGCCAACAGACAGGGGGCGTAAATCAGCCCCAGCATTTT.

Only one count was recorded for this clone. The chain's CDR3 is CAISEPLGENSPLHF. The CDR3, as DNA: TGTGCCATCAGTGAACCGTTAGGGGAAAATTCACCCCTCCACTTT. The chain links TRBV10-3 to TRBJ1-6; perhaps TRBD1 as D (5 bases). This CDR3 region has 15 residues. The germline V gene encodes CDR1 ENHRY and CDR2 SYGVKD. Trimming stripped 3 bases from V and 7 bases from J, with 13 bases between.

The chain joins TRBV19 to TRBJ2-3; 7 bases line up with TRBD2. The length of the CDR3 is 14 residues. The germline V gene has CDR1 LNHDA and CDR2 SQIVND (reference sequence). V trimming: 6 bases; J trimming: 0 bases; junction bases outside the gene matches: 3. The CDR3 spells CASRGGTSTDTQYF. Here the CDR3 DNA reads TGTGCCAGTAGGGGGGGGACTAGCACAGATACGCAGTATTTT.

The chain carries TRBV10-3 and TRBJ1-6; D ambiguous. The CDR3 runs 16 residues. Trimming left V 3 bases short and J 10 bases short, with 19 bases between. From germline, CDR1 is ENHRY and CDR2 SYGVKD. The CDR3 is CAISEGNAGLGSPLHF. The CDR3 DNA reads TGTGCCATCAGTGAAGGGAACGCGGGTCTGGGGTCACCCCTCCACTTT.

J is TRBJ2-2 and V is TRBV7-2; TRBD1 aligns across 8 bases. Trimming removed 1 base from V and 1 base from J; junction bases left unmatched: 2. Germline CDR1 SGHTA, CDR2 FQGNSA. The CDR3 covers 16 residues. The CDR3: CASSLGGQGNTGELFF. CDR3 nucleotides: TGTGCCAGCAGCTTAGGCGGACAGGGGAACACCGGGGAGCTGTTTTTT.